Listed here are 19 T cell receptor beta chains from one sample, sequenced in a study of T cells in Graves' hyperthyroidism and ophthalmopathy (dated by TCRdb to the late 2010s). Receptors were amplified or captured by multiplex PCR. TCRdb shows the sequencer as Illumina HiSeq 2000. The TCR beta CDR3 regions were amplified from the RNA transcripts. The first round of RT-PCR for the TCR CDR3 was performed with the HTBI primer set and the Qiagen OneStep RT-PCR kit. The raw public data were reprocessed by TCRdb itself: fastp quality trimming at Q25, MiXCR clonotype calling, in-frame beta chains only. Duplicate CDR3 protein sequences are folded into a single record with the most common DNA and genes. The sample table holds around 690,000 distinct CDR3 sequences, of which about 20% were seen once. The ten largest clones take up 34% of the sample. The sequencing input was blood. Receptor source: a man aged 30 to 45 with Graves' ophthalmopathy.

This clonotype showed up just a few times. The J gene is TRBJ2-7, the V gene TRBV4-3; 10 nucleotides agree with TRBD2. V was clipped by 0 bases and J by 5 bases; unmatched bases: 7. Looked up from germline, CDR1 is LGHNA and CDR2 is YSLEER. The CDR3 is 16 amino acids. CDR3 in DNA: TGCGCCAGCAGCCAAGAGGGTCTAGCGGGAGTCAACGAGCAGTACTTC. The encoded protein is CASSQEGLAGVNEQYF.

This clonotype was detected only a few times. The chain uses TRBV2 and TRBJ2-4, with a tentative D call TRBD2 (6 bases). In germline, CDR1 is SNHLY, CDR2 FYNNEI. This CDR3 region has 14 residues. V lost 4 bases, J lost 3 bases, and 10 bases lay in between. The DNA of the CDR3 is TGTGCCAGCAGTGCGGGACTCTTCAAAAACATTCAGTACTTC. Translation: CASSAGLFKNIQYF.

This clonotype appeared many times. CDR3 residues: CASSQSGLNEQFF. As DNA, the CDR3 is TGTGCCAGCAGCCAGTCGGGGCTCAATGAGCAGTTCTTC. The chain recombines TRBV3-1 with TRBJ2-1; D is possibly TRBD1 or TRBD2 (5 bases each). CDR1 and CDR2 from the germline V gene are LGHDT and YNNKEL (reference sequence). This CDR3 has 13 amino acids. V lost 3 bases and J lost 6, with 9 bases in between.

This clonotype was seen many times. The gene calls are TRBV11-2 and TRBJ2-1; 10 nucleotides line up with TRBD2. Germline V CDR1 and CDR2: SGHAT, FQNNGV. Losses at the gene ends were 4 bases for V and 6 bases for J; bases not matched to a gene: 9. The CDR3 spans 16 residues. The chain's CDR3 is CASSSGLAGVFNEQFF. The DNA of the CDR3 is TGTGCCAGCAGCTCAGGGCTAGCGGGAGTGTTCAATGAGCAGTTCTTC. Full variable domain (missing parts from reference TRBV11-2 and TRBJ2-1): EAGVAQSPRYKIIEKRQSVAFWCNPISGHATLYWYQQILGQGPKLLIQFQNNGVVDDSQLPKDRFSAERLKGVDSTLKIQPAKLEDSAVYLCASSSGLAGVFNEQFFGPGTRLTVL.

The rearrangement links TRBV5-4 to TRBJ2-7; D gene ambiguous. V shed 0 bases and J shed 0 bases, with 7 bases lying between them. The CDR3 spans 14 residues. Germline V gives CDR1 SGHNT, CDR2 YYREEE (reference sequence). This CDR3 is CASSLDSRSYEQYF. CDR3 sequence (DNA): TGTGCCAGCAGCTTGGACAGCCGCTCCTACGAGCAGTACTTC.

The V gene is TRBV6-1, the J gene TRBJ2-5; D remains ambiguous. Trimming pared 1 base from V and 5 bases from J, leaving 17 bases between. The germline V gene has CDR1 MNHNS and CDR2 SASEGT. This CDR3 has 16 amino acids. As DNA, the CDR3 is TGTGCCAGCAGTGAAGTGATGATGGGTGTCAGGGAGACCCAGTACTTC. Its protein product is CASSEVMMGVRETQYF.

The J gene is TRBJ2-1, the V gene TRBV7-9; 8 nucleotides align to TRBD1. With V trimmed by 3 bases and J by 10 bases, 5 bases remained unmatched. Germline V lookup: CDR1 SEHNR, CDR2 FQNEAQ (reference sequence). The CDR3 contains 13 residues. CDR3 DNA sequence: TGTGCCAGCAGCTTTATCCGGGACAGGGAGCAGTTCTTC. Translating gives CASSFIRDREQFF. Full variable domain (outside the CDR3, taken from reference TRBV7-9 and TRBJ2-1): DTGVSQNPRHKITKRGQNVTFRCDPISEHNRLYWYRQTLGQGPEFLTYFQNEAQLEKSRLLSDRFSAERPKGSFSTLEIQRTEQGDSAMYLCASSFIRDREQFFGPGTRLTVL.

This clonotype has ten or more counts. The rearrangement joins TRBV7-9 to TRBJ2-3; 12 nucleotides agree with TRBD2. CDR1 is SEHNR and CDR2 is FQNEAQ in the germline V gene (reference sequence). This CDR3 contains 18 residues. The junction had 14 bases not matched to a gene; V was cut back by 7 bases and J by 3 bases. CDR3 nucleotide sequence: TGTGCCAGCACCCCTTCGTCTAAGACTAGCGGGAGAACAGATACGCAGTATTTT. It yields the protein CASTPSSKTSGRTDTQYF.

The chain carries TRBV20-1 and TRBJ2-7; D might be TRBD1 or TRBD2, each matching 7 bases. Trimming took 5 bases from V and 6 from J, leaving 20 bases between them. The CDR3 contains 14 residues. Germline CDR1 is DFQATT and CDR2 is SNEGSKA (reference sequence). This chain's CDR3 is CSAPRGRGTTEQYF. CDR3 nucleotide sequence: TGCAGTGCTCCCCGGGGCAGGGGGACTACCGAGCAGTACTTC.

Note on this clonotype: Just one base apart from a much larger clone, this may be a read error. As DNA, the CDR3 is TGTGCCAGCACTAAGAAGGGCATGAACACTGAAGCTTTCTTT. Its protein is CASTKKGMNTEAFF. The gene calls are TRBV2 and TRBJ1-1; D remains unclear. The CDR3 consists of 14 residues. Between the trimmed V and J ends, which lost 7 bases and 0 bases, there was a span of 12 bases. Germline CDR1 and CDR2: SNHLY and FYNNEI.

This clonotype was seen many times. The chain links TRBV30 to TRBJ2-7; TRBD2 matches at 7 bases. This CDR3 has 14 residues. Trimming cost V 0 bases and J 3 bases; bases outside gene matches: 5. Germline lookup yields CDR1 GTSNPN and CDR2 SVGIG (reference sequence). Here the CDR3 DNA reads TGTGCCTGGAGTGTAGGGACTACAATCTACGAGCAGTACTTC. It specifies CAWSVGTTIYEQYF.

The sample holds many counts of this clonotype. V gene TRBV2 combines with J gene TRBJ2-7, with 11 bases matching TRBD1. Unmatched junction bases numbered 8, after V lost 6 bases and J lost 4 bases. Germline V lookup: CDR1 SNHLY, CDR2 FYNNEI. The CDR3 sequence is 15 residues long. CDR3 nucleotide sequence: TGTGCCAGCAGGATGTCCGGGACAGGGGGTTACGAGCAGTACTTC. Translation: CASRMSGTGGYEQYF.

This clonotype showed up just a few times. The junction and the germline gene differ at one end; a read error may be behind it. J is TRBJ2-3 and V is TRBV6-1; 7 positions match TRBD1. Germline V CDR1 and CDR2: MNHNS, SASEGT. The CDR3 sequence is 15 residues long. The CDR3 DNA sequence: TGTGCCAGCAGGCCCCCTGGGCAGGGGACAGATACGCAGTATTTC. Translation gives CASRPPGQGTDTQYF.

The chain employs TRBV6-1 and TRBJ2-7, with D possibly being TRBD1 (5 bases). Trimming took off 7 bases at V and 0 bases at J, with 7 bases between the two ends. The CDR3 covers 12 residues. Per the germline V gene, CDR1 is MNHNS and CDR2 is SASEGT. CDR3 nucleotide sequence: TGTGCCAGCATTGGGGCCTCCTACGAGCAGTACTTC. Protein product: CASIGASYEQYF.

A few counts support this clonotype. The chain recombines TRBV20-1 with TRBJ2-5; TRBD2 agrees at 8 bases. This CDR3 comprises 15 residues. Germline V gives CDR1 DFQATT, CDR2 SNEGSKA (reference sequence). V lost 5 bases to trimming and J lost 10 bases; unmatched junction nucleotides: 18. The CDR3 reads CSADPLAGMERGQYF. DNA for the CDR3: TGCAGTGCTGACCCATTAGCGGGAATGGAACGCGGCCAGTACTTC.

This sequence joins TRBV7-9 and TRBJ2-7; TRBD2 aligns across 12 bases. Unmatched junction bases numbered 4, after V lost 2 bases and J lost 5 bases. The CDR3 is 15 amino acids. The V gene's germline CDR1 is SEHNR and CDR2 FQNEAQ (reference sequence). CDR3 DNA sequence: TGTGCCAGCAGCTTACTTGCTAGCGGGAGGGACGAGCAGTACTTC. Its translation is CASSLLASGRDEQYF.

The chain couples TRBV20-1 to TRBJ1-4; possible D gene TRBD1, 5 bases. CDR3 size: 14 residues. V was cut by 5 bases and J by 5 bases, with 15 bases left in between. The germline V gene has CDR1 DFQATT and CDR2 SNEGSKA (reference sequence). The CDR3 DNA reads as TGCAGTGCTCGACCCCCGGGACGGAATGAAAAACTGTTTTTT. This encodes CSARPPGRNEKLFF.

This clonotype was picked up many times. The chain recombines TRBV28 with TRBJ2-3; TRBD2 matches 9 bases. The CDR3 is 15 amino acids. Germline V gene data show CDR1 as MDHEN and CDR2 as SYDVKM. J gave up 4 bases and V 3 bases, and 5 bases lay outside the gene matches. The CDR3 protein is CASSLRGGAADTQYF. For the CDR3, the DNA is TGTGCCAGCAGTTTGCGGGGGGGTGCGGCAGATACGCAGTATTTT.

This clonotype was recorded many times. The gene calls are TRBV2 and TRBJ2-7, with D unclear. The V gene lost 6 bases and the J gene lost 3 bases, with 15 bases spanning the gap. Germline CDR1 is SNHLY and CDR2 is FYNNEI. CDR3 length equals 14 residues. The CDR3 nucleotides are TGTGCCAGCAGGGCCACCCAGTTCCTCTACGAGCAGTACTTC. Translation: CASRATQFLYEQYF.